This passage covers 4 T cell receptor beta chains from one sample sequenced in a study of OX40 agonist ivuxolimab in advanced cancers. TCRdb's copy holds only in-frame clones and misses some; the assay was immunoSEQ multiplex PCR. Counted here are about 60,000 clones, around 83% occurring once; the ten biggest clones make up 0.6% to 0.8%. Specimen: CD4+ or CD8+ T cells sorted from blood, collected in a trial of the OX40 agonist ivuxolimab. The receptors shown here come from an adult with an advanced solid tumor such as melanoma, head and neck, liver or kidney cancer.

J is TRBJ2-2 and V is TRBV5-1, with TRBD2 identical over 9 bases. Germline CDR1 SGHRS, CDR2 YFSETQ. The ends lost 7 bases at V and 0 bases at J; junction bases unmatched: 4. The CDR3 has 15 residues. DNA of the CDR3: TGCGCCAGCCGGCGGGGGGGCCCGAACACCGGGGAGCTGTTTTTT. This codes for CASRRGGPNTGELFF.

Here the CDR3 reads CASSSDRQARNQPQHF. The DNA for the CDR3 is TGTGCCAGCAGCTCCGACCGACAGGCTCGCAATCAGCCCCAGCATTTT. The chain carries TRBV7-3 and TRBJ1-5; D may be TRBD1 (6 bases). The CDR3 totals 16 residues. Trimming took off 4 bases at V and 2 bases at J, with 15 bases between the two ends. In germline, CDR1 is SGHTA, CDR2 FQGTGA.

J is TRBJ2-7 and V is TRBV7-8, with TRBD2 as a possible D gene (6 bases). The ends were cut back, 3 bases at V and 6 bases at J, with 15 bases in the middle. This CDR3 comprises 14 residues. In germline, CDR1 is SGHVS, CDR2 FQNEAQ. The CDR3 sequence is CASSFKDSGSEQYF. In nucleotides, the CDR3 is TGTGCCAGCAGCTTTAAGGATAGCGGCAGCGAGCAGTACTTC.

This rearrangement joins TRBV10-1 to TRBJ1-6; 9 positions agree with TRBD1. After removal of 1 base from V and 9 bases from J, the junction contained 7 bases not matched to a gene. The V gene's germline CDR1 is WNHNN and CDR2 SYGVQD (reference sequence). The CDR3 has 16 amino acids. This CDR3 reads CASSEYVGTGSSPLHF. The CDR3 bases are TGCGCCAGCAGTGAGTACGTCGGGACAGGGTCTTCACCCCTCCACTTT.